These T cell receptor beta chains were read from a single sample in a study of cytomegalovirus exposure and HLA in healthy donors. This table comes from immunoSEQ multiplex PCR, and its TCRdb copy is limited to in-frame clones, with some not included. The sample yields tens of thousands of clones, around 86% seen once. Sequenced: PBMCs. The receptors were sampled from a woman between 35 and 50 years old in good health and CMV-seropositive. CDR3s include the opening cysteine and the closing phenylalanine or tryptophan. Fields, in order: J gene, clone size, CDR3 length, D gene, V gene, CDR3 DNA, CDR3 protein. A D gene is named only where the DNA matches it firmly. The listing skips clone size in some rows; elsewhere it reads once, few, many or a size class.

J gene: TRBJ2-7
clone size: -
CDR3 length: 13
D gene: -
V gene: TRBV6-5
CDR3 DNA: TGTGCCAGCAGCGCCGGTTCCCGATCCGAGCAGTACTTC
CDR3 protein: CASSAGSRSEQYF

J gene: TRBJ1-2
clone size: -
CDR3 length: 16
D gene: TRBD1
V gene: TRBV18
CDR3 DNA: TGTGCCAGCTCACCACCGGCAGGGGGGTCTAACTATGGCTACACCTTC
CDR3 protein: CASSPPAGGSNYGYTF

J gene: TRBJ1-5
clone size: -
CDR3 length: 15
D gene: -
V gene: TRBV18
CDR3 DNA: TGTGCCAGCTCACCCGGGATCCGGGGAGTTCAGCCCCAGCATTTT
CDR3 protein: CASSPGIRGVQPQHF

J gene: TRBJ2-7
clone size: medium-sized
CDR3 length: 16
D gene: -
V gene: TRBV7-9
CDR3 DNA: TGTGCCAGCAGTTCCCCCGAGGACTTGAGCTCCTACGAGCAGTACTTC
CDR3 protein: CASSSPEDLSSYEQYF

J gene: TRBJ2-1
clone size: -
CDR3 length: 17
D gene: TRBD2
V gene: TRBV7-9
CDR3 DNA: TGTGCCAGCAGCCAGACTCATCGGGGGGGGGCGCGGAATGAGCAGTTCTTC
CDR3 protein: CASSQTHRGGARNEQFF

J gene: TRBJ2-1
clone size: once
CDR3 length: 15
D gene: TRBD2
V gene: TRBV9
CDR3 DNA: TGTGCCAGCAGCTCCAGCGGGGTTTCCTACAATGAGCAGTTCTTC
CDR3 protein: CASSSSGVSYNEQFF

J gene: TRBJ2-7
clone size: few
CDR3 length: 16
D gene: -
V gene: TRBV4-3
CDR3 DNA: TGCGCCAGCTCTGCCACCGGGACTGACGGAACCTACGAGCAGTACTTC
CDR3 protein: CASSATGTDGTYEQYF

J gene: TRBJ1-5
clone size: -
CDR3 length: 12
D gene: -
V gene: TRBV28
CDR3 DNA: TGTGCCAGCGGGCCAAGCAATCAGCCCCAGCATTTT
CDR3 protein: CASGPSNQPQHF

J gene: TRBJ1-2
clone size: -
CDR3 length: 14
D gene: -
V gene: TRBV5-1
CDR3 DNA: TGCGCCAGCAGCCGGGACGGGGAGGGGGATGGCTACACCTTC
CDR3 protein: CASSRDGEGDGYTF

J gene: TRBJ1-3
clone size: -
CDR3 length: 16
D gene: TRBD1
V gene: TRBV12-5
CDR3 DNA: TGTGCTAGTGCCCTCGGCGGGACAGGGATTGGAAACACCATATATTTT
CDR3 protein: CASALGGTGIGNTIYF

J gene: TRBJ1-1
clone size: once
CDR3 length: 16
D gene: -
V gene: TRBV5-6
CDR3 DNA: TGTGCCAGCAGCTTGGGCCGGGGGGCCTCGAACACTGAAGCTTTCTTT
CDR3 protein: CASSLGRGASNTEAFF

J gene: TRBJ2-3
clone size: -
CDR3 length: 14
D gene: -
V gene: TRBV28
CDR3 DNA: TGTGCCAGCAGTCTTGGGCCTAGCACAGATACGCAGTATTTT
CDR3 protein: CASSLGPSTDTQYF

J gene: TRBJ1-1
clone size: -
CDR3 length: 15
D gene: -
V gene: TRBV7-2
CDR3 DNA: TGTGCCAGCAGCTTGGGGGGTGCGGGGGACACTGAAGCTTTCTTT
CDR3 protein: CASSLGGAGDTEAFF

J gene: TRBJ2-7
clone size: once
CDR3 length: 20
D gene: TRBD2
V gene: TRBV5-1
CDR3 DNA: TGCGCCAGCAGCACCCGGGGGGGGTTGCTGGACACTTTAGGCTCCTACGAGCAGTACTTC
CDR3 protein: CASSTRGGLLDTLGSYEQYF

J gene: TRBJ2-2
clone size: -
CDR3 length: 13
D gene: -
V gene: TRBV1
CDR3 DNA: TGCACCAGCCTGAGAACGAACACCGGGGAGCTGTTTTTT
CDR3 protein: CTSLRTNTGELFF

J gene: TRBJ1-1
clone size: -
CDR3 length: 18
D gene: TRBD1
V gene: TRBV7-8
CDR3 DNA: TGTGCCAGCATACGAAAGGGACAGTCAGAGGTATTGAACACTGAAGCTTTCTTT
CDR3 protein: CASIRKGQSEVLNTEAFF

J gene: TRBJ2-1
clone size: -
CDR3 length: 15
D gene: -
V gene: TRBV4-2
CDR3 DNA: TGTGCCAGCGGGGCGGGCGGGGGCCGGGGCAATGAGCAGTTCTTC
CDR3 protein: CASGAGGGRGNEQFF

J gene: TRBJ2-1
clone size: -
CDR3 length: 16
D gene: -
V gene: TRBV6-1
CDR3 DNA: TGTGCCAGCAGTGAAGAAGATCAGGGCGGTTGGAATGAGCAGTTCTTC
CDR3 protein: CASSEEDQGGWNEQFF

J gene: TRBJ2-3
clone size: once
CDR3 length: 16
D gene: TRBD1
V gene: TRBV5-4
CDR3 DNA: TGTGCCAGCAGCTTGGCGGGACAGGGAGGGGGGGATACGCAGTATTTT
CDR3 protein: CASSLAGQGGGDTQYF

J gene: TRBJ2-3
clone size: -
CDR3 length: 13
D gene: -
V gene: TRBV11-3
CDR3 DNA: TGTGCCAGCAGCCGAATACTCACAGATACGCAGTATTTT
CDR3 protein: CASSRILTDTQYF

J gene: TRBJ2-7
clone size: -
CDR3 length: 14
D gene: TRBD1
V gene: TRBV6-5
CDR3 DNA: TGTGCCAGCACCCCCGACAGGGGTTCGTACGAGCAGTACTTC
CDR3 protein: CASTPDRGSYEQYF

J gene: TRBJ1-1
clone size: once
CDR3 length: 12
D gene: -
V gene: TRBV28
CDR3 DNA: TGTGCCAGCACCCTGAGGGGGACTGAAGCTTTCTTT
CDR3 protein: CASTLRGTEAFF

J gene: TRBJ1-4
clone size: once
CDR3 length: 15
D gene: TRBD1
V gene: TRBV30
CDR3 DNA: TGTGCCTGGAGCGCTCCCGGGACAGTCAATGAAAAACTGTTTTTT
CDR3 protein: CAWSAPGTVNEKLFF

J gene: TRBJ1-6
clone size: once
CDR3 length: 15
D gene: -
V gene: TRBV2
CDR3 DNA: TGTGCCAGCAGTGAACAACAGGGATCGGGGTCACCCCTCCACTTT
CDR3 protein: CASSEQQGSGSPLHF

J gene: TRBJ1-4
clone size: -
CDR3 length: 13
D gene: -
V gene: TRBV6-5
CDR3 DNA: TGTGCCAGCAGTTACTCAGTCCGGGAAAAACTGTTTTTT
CDR3 protein: CASSYSVREKLFF

J gene: TRBJ1-1
clone size: few
CDR3 length: 17
D gene: -
V gene: TRBV7-9
CDR3 DNA: TGTGCCAGCAGCTTAGCGCACTGGGGTAAAGGGGGCACTGAAGCTTTCTTT
CDR3 protein: CASSLAHWGKGGTEAFF

J gene: TRBJ1-6
clone size: -
CDR3 length: 16
D gene: TRBD1
V gene: TRBV30
CDR3 DNA: TGTGCCTGGAGTGTAAGGCCCGGGACAGGGGTCGGGTCCCTCCACTTT
CDR3 protein: CAWSVRPGTGVGSLHF

J gene: TRBJ1-1
clone size: few
CDR3 length: 15
D gene: -
V gene: TRBV6-6
CDR3 DNA: TGTGCCAGCAGTTACGGGCACAGGGCAGGAACTGAAGCTTTCTTT
CDR3 protein: CASSYGHRAGTEAFF

J gene: TRBJ1-6
clone size: -
CDR3 length: 15
D gene: -
V gene: TRBV4-1
CDR3 DNA: TGCGCCAGCAGCCAAGCCTCCGTTAGGGGTTCACCCCTCCACTTT
CDR3 protein: CASSQASVRGSPLHF

J gene: TRBJ2-5
clone size: -
CDR3 length: 16
D gene: TRBD2
V gene: TRBV4-1
CDR3 DNA: TGCGCCAGCAGCCAAGTCTCTAGCGGGGGTCAAGAGACCCAGTACTTC
CDR3 protein: CASSQVSSGGQETQYF

J gene: TRBJ2-2
clone size: few
CDR3 length: 12
D gene: -
V gene: TRBV19
CDR3 DNA: TGTGCCAGTAGGACTCAGGGTTCGGAGCTGTTTTTT
CDR3 protein: CASRTQGSELFF

J gene: TRBJ2-2
clone size: -
CDR3 length: 16
D gene: -
V gene: TRBV7-9
CDR3 DNA: TGTTCCAGCAGCTTTTGGAGGGGGCAAGGCCCCGGGGAGCTGTTTTTT
CDR3 protein: CSSSFWRGQGPGELFF

J gene: TRBJ1-1
clone size: -
CDR3 length: 17
D gene: TRBD1
V gene: TRBV5-4
CDR3 DNA: TGTGCCAGCAGTCCTAATGCAAGGGGGCCGATGAACACTGAAGCTTTCTTT
CDR3 protein: CASSPNARGPMNTEAFF

J gene: TRBJ1-3
clone size: -
CDR3 length: 16
D gene: -
V gene: TRBV18
CDR3 DNA: TGTGCCAGCTCACCACTGGGACAAGACTCTGGAAACACCATATATTTT
CDR3 protein: CASSPLGQDSGNTIYF

J gene: TRBJ1-5
clone size: -
CDR3 length: 13
D gene: TRBD1
V gene: TRBV29-1
CDR3 DNA: TGCAGCGCCTGGACAGGAAACAATCAGCCCCAGCATTTT
CDR3 protein: CSAWTGNNQPQHF

J gene: TRBJ2-5
clone size: -
CDR3 length: 14
D gene: TRBD1
V gene: TRBV5-1
CDR3 DNA: TGCGCCAGCAGCGGCACAGGGGCCCAAGAGACCCAGTACTTC
CDR3 protein: CASSGTGAQETQYF

J gene: TRBJ1-2
clone size: -
CDR3 length: 15
D gene: -
V gene: TRBV5-6
CDR3 DNA: TGTGCCAGCAGCCGCCGCTCGGCAGGGAACTATGGCTACACCTTC
CDR3 protein: CASSRRSAGNYGYTF

J gene: TRBJ1-5
clone size: -
CDR3 length: 14
D gene: TRBD1
V gene: TRBV19
CDR3 DNA: TGTGCCAGTAGTACTAGACAGGGAAATCAGCCCCAGCATTTT
CDR3 protein: CASSTRQGNQPQHF

J gene: TRBJ1-2
clone size: -
CDR3 length: 15
D gene: TRBD1
V gene: TRBV19
CDR3 DNA: TGTGCCAGTAGTTCAGGGACAGGCCCGTTATATGGCTACACCTTC
CDR3 protein: CASSSGTGPLYGYTF

J gene: TRBJ1-5
clone size: -
CDR3 length: 16
D gene: TRBD1
V gene: TRBV19
CDR3 DNA: TGTGCCAGTAGTCGGACAGGGCAGGGGGGCAATCAGCCCCAGCATTTT
CDR3 protein: CASSRTGQGGNQPQHF

J gene: TRBJ1-1
clone size: -
CDR3 length: 16
D gene: TRBD1
V gene: TRBV9
CDR3 DNA: TGTGCCAGCAGCGTCCTTACAGGGGGCTTACCCACTGAAGCTTTCTTT
CDR3 protein: CASSVLTGGLPTEAFF

J gene: TRBJ1-5
clone size: -
CDR3 length: 15
D gene: TRBD1
V gene: TRBV7-6
CDR3 DNA: TGTGCCAGCAGCTCCGGGACAGGGGGCAATCAGCCCCAGCATTTT
CDR3 protein: CASSSGTGGNQPQHF